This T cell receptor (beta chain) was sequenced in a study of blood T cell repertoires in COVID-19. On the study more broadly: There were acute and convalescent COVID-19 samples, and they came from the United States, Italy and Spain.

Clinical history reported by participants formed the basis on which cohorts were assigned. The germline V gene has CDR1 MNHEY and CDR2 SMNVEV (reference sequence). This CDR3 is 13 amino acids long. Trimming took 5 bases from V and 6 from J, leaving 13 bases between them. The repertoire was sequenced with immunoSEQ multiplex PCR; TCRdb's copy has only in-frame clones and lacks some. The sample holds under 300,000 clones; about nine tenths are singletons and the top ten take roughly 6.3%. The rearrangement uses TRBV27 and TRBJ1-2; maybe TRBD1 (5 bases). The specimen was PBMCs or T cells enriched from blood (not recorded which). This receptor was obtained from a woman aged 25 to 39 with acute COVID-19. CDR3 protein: CASSQFRADGYTF. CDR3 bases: TGTGCCAGCAGTCAGTTCAGGGCTGATGGCTACACCTTC.